Presented here are 26 T cell receptor beta chains from one specimen sequenced in a study of T cell responses to AZD1222 COVID-19 vaccine. Sequenced by immunoSEQ multiplex PCR; TCRdb stores in-frame clones only, minus some. The data hold some 250,000 clones, with around 93% observed a single time. The sequencing here drew on peripheral blood, taken 28 days after the second AZD1222 dose. The source of these receptors is an adult who received the AZD1222 COVID-19 vaccine.

The chain carries TRBV4-2 and TRBJ1-1; 8 bases are a match to TRBD1. V shed 2 bases and J 5 bases; nucleotides not matched to a gene: 7. The CDR3 totals 15 residues. Germline V CDR1 and CDR2: LGHNA, YNFKEQ. The CDR3 sequence is CASSQTRGRGTEAFF. CDR3 in DNA: TGTGCCAGCAGCCAAACCAGGGGGCGAGGGACTGAAGCTTTCTTT.

As concerns this clone: Germline is not matched at one junction end, which may reflect a read error. J is TRBJ2-1 and V is TRBV7-2; D gene uncertain. The CDR3 totals 11 residues. Germline CDR1 reads SGHTA; CDR2 reads FQGNSA. DNA of the CDR3: TGTGCCAGCAGCTTAGCCAGGTCCCTCATCTTC. It is translated as CASSLARSLIF.

DNA of the CDR3: TGTGCCAGCAGCTCGAACACCGGGGAGCTGTTTTTT. Its translation: CASSSNTGELFF. J is TRBJ2-2 and V is TRBV5-5, with D unclear. The CDR3 sequence is 12 residues long. Looked up from germline, CDR1 is SGHKS and CDR2 is YYEKEE (reference sequence). V lost 3 bases, J lost 0 bases, and 0 bases lay in between.

The chain combines TRBV7-3 with TRBJ1-2, with no clear D. The germline V and J ends were trimmed by 5 bases and 3 bases, with 16 bases remaining between them. This CDR3 comprises 15 residues. Germline-derived CDR1 and CDR2 are SGHTA and FQGTGA. The CDR3 loop is CASSPARGYDYGYTF. DNA for the CDR3: TGTGCCAGCAGCCCCGCCCGGGGATACGACTATGGCTACACCTTC.

The V call is TRBV9, the J call TRBJ2-5; 9 nucleotides match TRBD2. The CDR3 is made up of 17 amino acids. V shed 0 bases, J shed 1 base, and the junction held 7 bases outside the gene matches. The V gene's germline CDR1 is SGDLS and CDR2 YYNGEE. The CDR3 reads CASSVGSTSGSQETQYF. DNA for the CDR3: TGTGCCAGCAGCGTAGGAAGTACTAGCGGGTCCCAAGAGACCCAGTACTTC.

The rearrangement links TRBV11-3 to TRBJ2-1; the D is unclear. This CDR3 has 14 residues. Per the germline V gene, CDR1 is SGHNT and CDR2 is YENEEA. V was clipped by 5 bases and J by 6 bases, with 14 bases between them. CDR3 DNA: TGTGCCAGCAGCGATTCTTCTATCGTCAATGAGCAGTTCTTC. This encodes CASSDSSIVNEQFF.

The CDR3 spells CASSQVHGDSPLHF. The CDR3 bases are TGCGCCAGCAGCCAAGTTCATGGGGATTCACCCCTCCACTTT. The J gene is TRBJ1-6, the V gene TRBV4-1; D gene unclear. The CDR3 runs 14 residues. Trimming took 1 base from V and 8 from J, leaving 9 bases between them. Germline V gene lookup returns CDR1 MGHRA and CDR2 YSYEKL.

The chain uses TRBV9 and TRBJ2-3, with 10 positions matching TRBD2. The CDR3 contains 17 residues. CDR1 is SGDLS, CDR2 YYNGEE, per germline. With 1 base clipped from V and 2 bases from J, the junction kept 7 bases outside the gene matches. CDR3 nucleotides: TGTGCCAGCAGCGTAAGGGCTAGCGGGGGTGTCACAGATACGCAGTATTTT. Translated, it gives CASSVRASGGVTDTQYF.

V is TRBV28 and J is TRBJ1-6, with D maybe TRBD1 (6 bases). The CDR3 has 16 residues. Trimming removed 2 bases from V and 7 bases from J, with 15 bases in between. Germline lookup yields CDR1 MDHEN and CDR2 SYDVKM. CDR3 nucleotides: TGTGCCAGCAGTTTAGGGCTGGGGGCGCAGAATTCACCCCTCCACTTT. This sequence encodes CASSLGLGAQNSPLHF.

DNA for the CDR3: TGTGCCAGCAGCGTAGGACTAGCGGGAGGGCGGGAAGAGACCCAGTACTTC. This codes for CASSVGLAGGREETQYF. The chain employs TRBV9 and TRBJ2-5, with 14 bases aligning to TRBD2. The CDR3 length is 17 residues. Germline V gives CDR1 SGDLS, CDR2 YYNGEE. Trimming removed 0 bases from V and 3 bases from J; junction bases left unmatched: 4.

This chain joins TRBV19 and TRBJ1-1; possibly TRBD1 for D (6 bases). The length of the CDR3 is 13 residues. V lost 7 bases to trimming and J lost 6 bases, with 15 bases between them. Looked up from germline, CDR1 is LNHDA and CDR2 is SQIVND (reference sequence). CDR3 bases: TGTGCCAGTACCGCCGGCAGGGGTGCTGAAGCTTTCTTT. This sequence encodes CASTAGRGAEAFF. Full variable domain (rest looked up from reference TRBV19 and TRBJ1-1): DGGITQSPKYLFRKEGQNVTLSCEQNLNHDAMYWYRQDPGQGLRLIYYSQIVNDFQKGDIAEGYSVSREKKESFPLTVTSAQKNPTAFYLCASTAGRGAEAFFGQGTRLTVV.

This clone was observed once. The chain joins TRBV5-4 to TRBJ1-1; D call uncertain. Trimming shortened V by 6 bases and J by 5 bases, and 14 bases separated the two germline ends. Germline V CDR1 and CDR2: SGHNT, YYREEE (reference sequence). This CDR3 contains 13 residues. The CDR3 DNA is TGTGCCAGCACAGGACGGGGAGAAACTGAAGCTTTCTTT. This codes for CASTGRGETEAFF. Supplemented by reference TRBV5-4 and TRBJ1-1, the full variable domain reads ETGVTQSPTHLIKTRGQQVTLRCSSQSGHNTVSWYQQALGQGPQFIFQYYREEENGRGNFPPRFSGLQFPNYSSELNVNALELDDSALYLCASTGRGETEAFFGQGTRLTVV.

V gene TRBV10-2 combines with J gene TRBJ2-1; 14 positions agree with TRBD2. Unmatched junction bases numbered 7, after V lost 6 bases and J lost 0 bases. This CDR3 is built from 18 residues. Germline V lookup: CDR1 WSHSY, CDR2 SAAADI. The DNA for the CDR3 is TGCGCCAGCAGAGGACTAGCGGGGGGACAGAGCTCCTACAATGAGCAGTTCTTC. Translation: CASRGLAGGQSSYNEQFF.

V usage is TRBV6-5 and J usage is TRBJ1-2; unclear D gene. Trimming removed 0 bases from V and 2 bases from J, with 7 bases in between. This CDR3 comprises 14 residues. CDR1 and CDR2 from the germline V gene are MNHEY and SVGAGI. CDR3 DNA sequence: TGTGCCAGCAGTTACTCAATAAGAAACTATGGCTACACCTTC. Amino acid sequence: CASSYSIRNYGYTF.

The chain carries TRBV12-3 or TRBV12-4 and TRBJ2-7; D is undetermined. V was cut by 0 bases and J by 5 bases, with 2 bases left in between. The CDR3 is 11 amino acids. For the CDR3, the DNA is TGTGCCAGCAGTTTAGCCCACGAGCAGTACTTC. This encodes CASSLAHEQYF.

This clone was counted once. The genes are TRBV6-1 and TRBJ1-4, with TRBD1 matching over 9 bases. The V and J ends lost 3 bases and 8 bases, in that order; junction bases with no gene match: 4. The CDR3 is made up of 14 amino acids. Germline loops: CDR1 MNHNS, CDR2 SASEGT. The CDR3 sequence is CASSDRDRVEKLFF. CDR3 in DNA: TGTGCCAGCAGTGACCGGGACAGGGTCGAAAAACTGTTTTTT.

The gene calls are TRBV5-6 and TRBJ1-6; D gene unclear. Trimming pared 4 bases from V and 9 bases from J, leaving 23 bases between. CDR1 SGHDT and CDR2 YYEEEE come from the germline V gene. The CDR3 has 17 residues. DNA for the CDR3: TGTGCCAGCAGCCCCATCTTAATCCAGTGGGGAATTTCACCCCTCCACTTT. Amino acid sequence: CASSPILIQWGISPLHF.

The rearrangement links TRBV11-1 to TRBJ1-1, with a tentative D call TRBD1 (5 bases). Germline loops: CDR1 SGHAT, CDR2 FQDESV (reference sequence). V lost 3 bases to trimming and J lost 5 bases, with 13 bases between them. The CDR3 is 14 amino acids. The CDR3 protein is CASSLGPGRTEAFF. The CDR3 bases are TGTGCCAGCAGCTTGGGGCCAGGAAGGACTGAAGCTTTCTTT.

V gene TRBV28 combines with J gene TRBJ1-3; the D gene is possibly TRBD1 (5 bases). Trimming left V 6 bases short and J 1 base short, with 13 bases between. Germline CDR1 is MDHEN and CDR2 is SYDVKM. The CDR3 is made up of 15 amino acids. The CDR3 sequence is CASRLDRLSGNTIYF. DNA of the CDR3: TGTGCCAGCAGACTCGACAGACTTTCTGGAAACACCATATATTTT. The full variable domain, its missing parts supplied by reference TRBV28 and TRBJ1-3, is DVKVTQSSRYLVKRTGEKVFLECVQDMDHENMFWYRQDPGLGLRLIYFSYDVKMKEKGDIPEGYSVSREKKERFSLILESASTNQTSMYLCASRLDRLSGNTIYFGEGSWLTVV.

This chain uses TRBV6-2 or TRBV6-3 with TRBJ2-5, with 9 bases matching TRBD1. Trimming removed 4 bases from V and 9 bases from J; junction bases left unmatched: 15. The CDR3 runs to 16 residues. Germline CDR1 and CDR2: MNHEY and SVGEGT. The CDR3, as DNA: TGTGCCAGCAGTTTCGGACAGGGGACGGAAAAAGGCGCCCAGTACTTC. Its protein is CASSFGQGTEKGAQYF.

The rearrangement joins TRBV20-1 to TRBJ2-7; a weak D match, TRBD1 (5 bases). CDR1 is DFQATT, CDR2 SNEGSKA, per germline (reference sequence). This CDR3 contains 11 residues. Deletions cut 6 bases from V and 3 bases from J, with 9 bases between. The CDR3 DNA follows: TGCAGTGCCAGACAGAACTACGAGCAGTACTTC. Translating gives CSARQNYEQYF.

The chain is built from TRBV9 and TRBJ2-7; tentatively, D is TRBD2 (5 bases). There are 14 residues in the CDR3. V was cut by 4 bases and J by 3 bases, with 14 bases left in between. Germline V gene lookup returns CDR1 SGDLS and CDR2 YYNGEE. This chain's CDR3 is CASSPHWRVYEQYF. The DNA of the CDR3 is TGTGCCAGCAGCCCCCACTGGCGGGTCTACGAGCAGTACTTC.

This chain connects TRBV2 to TRBJ2-3; 7 nucleotides match TRBD1. The trim removed 10 bases at V and 6 bases at J, leaving 10 bases unmatched. From germline, CDR1 is SNHLY and CDR2 FYNNEI. The CDR3 has 13 residues. CDR3 amino acids: CATKGALRDTQYF. DNA of the CDR3: TGTGCCACCAAGGGGGCTCTCAGGGATACGCAGTATTTT.

V and J are TRBV19 and TRBJ1-2; perhaps TRBD1 as D (5 bases). This CDR3 has 12 amino acids. Germline loops: CDR1 LNHDA, CDR2 SQIVND (reference sequence). Trimming cost V 6 bases and J 5 bases, with 10 bases left between them. The CDR3 here is CASSSTGYGYTF. Written as DNA, the CDR3 is TGTGCCAGTAGCTCCACAGGATATGGCTACACCTTC.

This chain joins TRBV7-7 and TRBJ2-7; D possibly corresponds to TRBD1 (6 bases). This CDR3 comprises 13 residues. Germline values: CDR1 SSHAT, CDR2 FNYEAQ (reference sequence). The CDR3 DNA reads as TGTGCTAGCCTCCGGACAGACTCCTACGAGCAGTACTTC. Translated: CASLRTDSYEQYF.

The V and J genes are TRBV5-6 and TRBJ2-6, with D uncertain. Deletions cut 5 bases from V and 0 bases from J, with 6 bases between. The CDR3 contains 14 residues. CDR1 is SGHDT, CDR2 YYEEEE, per germline. CDR3 DNA: TGTGCCAGCAGAGGTTTCTCTGGGGCCAACGTCCTGACTTTC. The encoded protein is CASRGFSGANVLTF.